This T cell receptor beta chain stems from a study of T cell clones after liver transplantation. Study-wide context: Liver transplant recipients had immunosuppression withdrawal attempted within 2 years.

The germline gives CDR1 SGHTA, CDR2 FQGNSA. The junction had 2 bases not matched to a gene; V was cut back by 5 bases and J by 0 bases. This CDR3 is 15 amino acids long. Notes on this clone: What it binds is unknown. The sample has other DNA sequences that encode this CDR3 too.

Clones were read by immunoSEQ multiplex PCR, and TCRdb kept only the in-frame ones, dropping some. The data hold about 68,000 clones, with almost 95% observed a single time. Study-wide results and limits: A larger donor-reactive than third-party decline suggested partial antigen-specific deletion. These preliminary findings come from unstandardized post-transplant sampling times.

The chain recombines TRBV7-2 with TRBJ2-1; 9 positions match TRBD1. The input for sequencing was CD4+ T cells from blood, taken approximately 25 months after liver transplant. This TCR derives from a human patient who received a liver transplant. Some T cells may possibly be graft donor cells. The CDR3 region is CASSPDRGSYNEQFF. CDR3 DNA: TGTGCCAGCAGCCCGGACAGGGGCTCCTACAATGAGCAGTTCTTC. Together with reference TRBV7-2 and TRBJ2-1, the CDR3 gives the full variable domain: GAGVSQSPSNKVTEKGKDVELRCDPISGHTALYWYRQSLGQGLEFLIYFQGNSAPDKSGLPSDRFSAERTGGSVSTLTIQRTQQEDSAVYLCASSPDRGSYNEQFFGPGTRLTVL.